The rows below give T cell receptor beta chains drawn from one sample of a study of T cells in localized non-small cell lung cancer. Clones were sequenced by immunoSEQ multiplex PCR, and TCRdb holds only the in-frame ones, with some missing. Of 20,000 to 25,000 clones in the sample, approximately 91% were seen once. Sample: PBMCs, taken before any cancer treatment. These receptor sequences come from a man aged 40-75 years with stage II squamous cell lung carcinoma. Each CDR3 is given with its conserved first and last residue. A D gene is named only where the DNA matches it firmly. For some rows the clone size is stated as once, few or many, or as a class when expanded; others skip it.

v_call	j_call	clone_size	d_call	cdr3_nt	cdr3_aa
TRBV9	TRBJ1-2	.	TRBD1	TGTGCCAGCAGCGATCGACAGGGGGCCGACTATGGCTACACCTTC	CASSDRQGADYGYTF
TRBV5-6	TRBJ2-5	.	TRBD1	TGTGCCAGCAGCTTTAACAGGGGACAAGAGACCCAGTACTTC	CASSFNRGQETQYF
TRBV9	TRBJ1-6	.	.	TGTGCCAGCAGCGTAGACACTAATTCACCCCTCCACTTT	CASSVDTNSPLHF
TRBV7-9	TRBJ2-7	.	TRBD2	TGTGCCAGCAGCTCACCTAAGCGGGGGGGAAGCTCCTACGAGCAGTACTTC	CASSSPKRGGSSYEQYF
TRBV6-4	TRBJ2-1	.	.	TGTGCCAGCAGTGACTCGATGTCCATAAGCGCCTACAATGAGCAGTTCTTC	CASSDSMSISAYNEQFF
TRBV6-6	TRBJ2-7	.	TRBD1	TGTGCCAGCAGTTACCAGGACAGGGGTCTCTACGAGCAGTACTTC	CASSYQDRGLYEQYF
TRBV30	TRBJ2-2	.	.	TGTGCCTGGAGTGGGTTGCTTGGTAGGGCCGGGGAGCTGTTTTTT	CAWSGLLGRAGELFF
TRBV7-9	TRBJ2-7	.	TRBD1	TGTGCCAGCAGCTTAATGCTCCTTGGGACAGGGGACTACGAGCAGTACTTC	CASSLMLLGTGDYEQYF
TRBV9	TRBJ2-6	.	.	TGTGCCAGCGGGGACATAGACTCTGGGGCCAACGTCCTGACTTTC	CASGDIDSGANVLTF
TRBV28	TRBJ1-6	once	.	TGTGCCAGCAGTTCGAGGGTGGGCTCCTATAATTCACCCCTCCACTTT	CASSSRVGSYNSPLHF
TRBV5-4	TRBJ1-1	.	TRBD1	TGTGCCAGCAGCCAAGCCGACAGGGGGAGGACTGAAGCTTTCTTT	CASSQADRGRTEAFF
TRBV11-3	TRBJ1-1	medium-sized	TRBD1	TGTGCCAGCAGCCCACATAGGACAGGGAACACTGAAGCTTTCTTT	CASSPHRTGNTEAFF
TRBV27	TRBJ2-1	.	TRBD2	TGTGCCAGCAGTCCCGGGACTAGCGGGGACAATGAGCAGTTCTTC	CASSPGTSGDNEQFF
TRBV6-1	TRBJ2-7	few	TRBD2	TGTGCCAGCTTACGGGCGGGAGGGCCCCCCCACGAGCAGTACTTC	CASLRAGGPPHEQYF
TRBV28	TRBJ2-7	.	TRBD2	TGTGCCAGCAGTTTATTGACTAGCGGGAGGGCCCACGAGCAGTACTTC	CASSLLTSGRAHEQYF
TRBV4-1	TRBJ1-5	.	TRBD1	TGCGCCAGCAGCCAAACAGGGGGGTGGGTGCAGCCCCAGCATTTT	CASSQTGGWVQPQHF
TRBV27	TRBJ1-2	.	.	TGTGCCAGCAGTTTATTCGAGTCCGGGACGTATGGCTACACCTTC	CASSLFESGTYGYTF
TRBV9	TRBJ2-1	.	.	TGTGCCAGCAGCGTGTTGTCGGGGAGCTCCTACAATGAGCAGTTCTTC	CASSVLSGSSYNEQFF
TRBV30	TRBJ2-3	.	.	TGTGCCTGGAGTGTACTGGGGCCGGGGGATACGCAGTATTTT	CAWSVLGPGDTQYF
TRBV6-1	TRBJ1-5	.	TRBD1	TGTGCCAGCAGCAAACAGGGGGACGCCAATCAGCCCCAGCATTTT	CASSKQGDANQPQHF
TRBV30	TRBJ1-6	.	.	TGTGCCTGGACCCTAACGGCAAGCGATTCACCCCTCCACTTT	CAWTLTASDSPLHF
TRBV7-6	TRBJ2-7	.	.	TGTGCCAGCAGCTTAAAACAGGGCTCCGAGCAGTACTTC	CASSLKQGSEQYF
TRBV25-1	TRBJ2-7	.	.	TGTGCCAGTTCCCCAGGGGCCCTTACCTACGAGCAGTACTTC	CASSPGALTYEQYF
TRBV6-5	TRBJ1-2	.	.	TGTGCCAGCAGTGAAATGTGGCAGGGATATGGCTACACCTTC	CASSEMWQGYGYTF
TRBV7-2	TRBJ1-3	.	TRBD1	TGTGCCAGCAGCTACGACAGGGGGAACACCATATATTTT	CASSYDRGNTIYF
TRBV7-2	TRBJ1-1	.	.	TGTGCCAGCAGCTTATCGTTGAACACTGAAGCTTTCTTT	CASSLSLNTEAFF
TRBV5-5	TRBJ1-2	few	.	TGTGCCAGCAACCTAGAAGGGGCCGGCGGCTATGGCTACACCTTC	CASNLEGAGGYGYTF
TRBV28	TRBJ1-1	.	.	TGTGCCAGCAGGCAGGGTACTGAAGCTTTCTTT	CASRQGTEAFF
TRBV6-5	TRBJ2-4	.	.	TGTGCCAGCAGTTACGTGGGCGAAGCCAAAAACATTCAGTACTTC	CASSYVGEAKNIQYF
TRBV11-1	TRBJ2-5	.	.	TGTGCCAGCAGCCTTCTAGGAGGGACCCAGTACTTC	CASSLLGGTQYF
TRBV6-1	TRBJ1-1	.	.	TGTGCCAGTCCGAGGGGGTATCACACTGAAGCTTTCTTT	CASPRGYHTEAFF
TRBV7-9	TRBJ2-1	.	.	TGTGCCAGCAGCTTTGGACTTCCTGATATACCAGAGCAGTTCTTC	CASSFGLPDIPEQFF
TRBV13	TRBJ2-7	.	.	TGTGCCAGCAGCTCCCATGGGCAGTCCTACGAGCAGTACTTC	CASSSHGQSYEQYF
TRBV27	TRBJ2-5	.	TRBD1	TGTGCCAGCAGAGAAAGACAGGGGGCGGCGGGGACCCAGTACTTC	CASRERQGAAGTQYF
TRBV2	TRBJ2-1	.	TRBD1	TGTGCCAGGGACAGGGGGCAGAGCGGCTCCTACAATGAGCAGTTCTTC	CARDRGQSGSYNEQFF
TRBV6-5	TRBJ1-2	.	.	TGTGCCAGCAGTAAGGGAGAGTTAGTAGGCTACACCTTC	CASSKGELVGYTF
TRBV30	TRBJ2-3	.	.	TGTGCCTGGAGCGCCCAATGGAGCACAGATACGCAGTATTTT	CAWSAQWSTDTQYF
TRBV29-1	TRBJ2-7	.	.	TGCAGCGTCTATTTGGACAGCTCCGCCTACGAGCAGTACTTC	CSVYLDSSAYEQYF
TRBV15	TRBJ1-6	.	TRBD1	TGTGCCACCAGCTTCCAACCGGGACAGGGGAATAATTCACCCCTCCACTTT	CATSFQPGQGNNSPLHF
TRBV7-9	TRBJ2-5	.	.	TGTGCCAGCAGCTTAAGGCGACTGCAAGAGACCCAGTACTTC	CASSLRRLQETQYF